This TCR beta chain was sequenced in a study of shared clonotypes between healthy human individuals. Details on this clone: Its antigen is unknown.

Splitting of CD4+ cells produced CD45RA+ naive and CD45RA-negative memory subsets. It was across several immunoSEQ plates that each subset's genomic DNA was evenly split. The table came from immunoSEQ multiplex PCR; TCRdb's copy has only in-frame clones and leaves some out. The table includes roughly 500,000 clones, about 96% detected once. Overall study results and limits: It was the non-shared clonotypes that had lower generation probabilities than clonotypes shared by all four donors. Among donors, the sharing of clonotypes was expected to be influenced by sequencing depth.

This CDR3 is built from 15 residues. Trimming removed 0 bases at V and 6 bases at J, with 13 bases between. Germline V gene data show CDR1 as SGHRS and CDR2 as YFSETQ. This chain joins TRBV5-1 and TRBJ2-1; D perhaps matches TRBD2 (6 bases). The receptor was isolated from a woman aged 25 to 45 in good health. The sequencing sample was made of naive CD4+ T cells sorted from blood. Subset in this sample: CD45RA+ positively selected. CDR3 residues: CASSLVSGVFNEQFF. The CDR3 DNA reads TGCGCCAGCAGCTTGGTCTCGGGAGTTTTCAATGAGCAGTTCTTC.